These 20 T cell receptor beta chains share one sample of origin, sequenced in a study of shared clonotypes between healthy human individuals (dated by TCRdb to 2018 to 2020). For the CD8 naive samples, CD45RO-negative cells were positively selected for CCR7, yielding a CD45RA+CCR7+ population from which TemRA cells were excluded. The library was produced with the immunoSEQ multiplex PCR assay. Drawn from immuneACCESS, this table holds only the in-frame rearrangements with V and J called that TCRdb kept. Clones are partly lost; checked studies trace under half to an unresolved V gene and leave the rest unexplained. For this sample there are about 2 million clones; about 95% appear just once. The ten largest clonotypes hold approximately 1.2% of the sample. The specimen sequenced was naive CD8+ T cells sorted from blood. Taken with the paper, the label for cell subset or site translates to: CD45RA+CCR7+. The receptors originated from a man between 18 and 35 years old in good health.

In regard to this clone: Other DNA sequences in the sample encode the same CDR3. The V call is TRBV6-5, the J call TRBJ2-7; 8 bases fit TRBD1. The CDR3 is made up of 14 amino acids. Trimming took 5 bases from V and 1 from J; bases not matched to a gene: 4. The germline V gene has CDR1 MNHEY and CDR2 SVGAGI. CDR3 bases: TGTGCCAGCAGTCTCGGACAGGGATCCTACGAGCAGTACTTC. Protein sequence: CASSLGQGSYEQYF.

A remark on this clone: The sample contains more than one DNA sequence encoding this CDR3. V is TRBV6-5 and J is TRBJ2-4, with D tentatively TRBD2 (5 bases). The CDR3 is made up of 13 amino acids. Trimming cost V 0 bases and J 6 bases, with 6 bases left between them. Germline V lookup: CDR1 MNHEY, CDR2 SVGAGI. CDR3 coding DNA: TGTGCCAGCAGTTACTCAGAGGGAAACATTCAGTACTTC. This sequence encodes CASSYSEGNIQYF.

The rearrangement links TRBV4-3 to TRBJ1-2; D not certain. V was clipped by 2 bases and J by 4 bases, with 8 bases between them. The CDR3 is 13 amino acids. The V gene's germline CDR1 is LGHNA and CDR2 YSLEER. The DNA of the CDR3 is TGCGCCAGCAGCCAAACGGAAGGCTATGGCTACACCTTC. It encodes CASSQTEGYGYTF.

The chain joins TRBV14 to TRBJ2-1; 8 bases align to TRBD1. Germline values: CDR1 SGHDN, CDR2 FVKESK. V lost 8 bases, J lost 9 bases, and 12 bases stayed unmatched. This CDR3 region has 14 residues. CDR3 nucleotide sequence: TGTGCCAGCGCTAAAGTCGACAGGGGAAGTGAGCAGTTCTTC. The encoded protein is CASAKVDRGSEQFF.

The sample holds one count of this clone. The CDR3 here is CASKTGNYTGELFF. The CDR3 coding sequence is TGTGCCAGCAAGACAGGGAATTACACCGGGGAGCTGTTTTTT. V and J are TRBV6-1 and TRBJ2-2, with TRBD1 identical over 7 bases. V shed 7 bases and J 3 bases; nucleotides not matched to a gene: 5. The CDR3 contains 14 residues. Germline assignment: CDR1 MNHNS and CDR2 SASEGT.

This chain links TRBV4-3 with TRBJ2-2, with D tentatively TRBD2 (6 bases). V was pared by 3 bases and J by 4 bases, with 18 bases between. This CDR3 comprises 17 residues. Germline lookup yields CDR1 LGHNA and CDR2 YSLEER. CDR3 DNA: TGCGCCAGCAGCCACCCGACGGGGGTTTTGAGCACCGGGGAGCTGTTTTTT. It yields the protein CASSHPTGVLSTGELFF.

The chain links TRBV14 to TRBJ1-6; unclear D gene. The CDR3 loop spans 16 amino acids. CDR1 and CDR2 (germline): SGHDN, FVKESK. V gave up 3 bases and J gave up 3 bases, with 12 bases separating them. In DNA form, the CDR3 reads TGTGCCAGCAGCCAGGAAGGCGCGCACTATAATTCACCCCTCCACTTT. This translates into CASSQEGAHYNSPLHF.

The DNA of the CDR3 is TGCGCCAGCAGCCAAGTGGGAGGGCCGGGGAATGAGCAGTTCTTC. It yields the protein CASSQVGGPGNEQFF. The gene calls are TRBV4-1 and TRBJ2-1; 7 bases fit TRBD2. The CDR3 totals 15 residues. Germline V gives CDR1 MGHRA, CDR2 YSYEKL. Losses at the gene ends were 1 base for V and 7 bases for J; bases not matched to a gene: 7.

The CDR3 loop is CASSQDGQAPIQYF. CDR3 nucleotide sequence: TGCGCCAGCAGCCAGGACGGACAGGCACCCATCCAGTATTTT. This chain links TRBV4-3 with TRBJ2-3; 7 nucleotides match TRBD1. J was trimmed by 12 bases and V by 3 bases; bases with no gene match: 12. Germline CDR1 and CDR2: LGHNA and YSLEER. The CDR3 loop spans 14 amino acids.

The rearrangement joins TRBV2 to TRBJ1-1; no clear D gene. Germline V gene sequence: CDR1 SNHLY, CDR2 FYNNEI. The V gene lost 9 bases and the J gene lost 3 bases, with 11 bases spanning the gap. The CDR3 length is 12 residues. Written as DNA, the CDR3 is TGTGCCAGTTTGGGGATGGACACTGAAGCTTTCTTT. This encodes CASLGMDTEAFF. The complete variable domain, with remaining parts taken from reference TRBV2 and TRBJ1-1, reads EPEVTQTPSHQVTQMGQEVILRCVPISNHLYFYWYRQILGQKVEFLVSFYNNEISEKSEIFDDQFSVERPDGSNFTLKIRSTKLEDSAMYFCASLGMDTEAFFGQGTRLTVV.

V is TRBV6-5 and J is TRBJ2-5; 9 nucleotides match TRBD1. The J segment lost 5 bases and the V segment lost 6 bases, leaving 7 bases of the junction unmatched. The germline CDR1 and CDR2 sequences are MNHEY and SVGAGI. The CDR3 extends over 14 amino acids. CDR3 sequence (DNA): TGTGCCAGCAGCCAGGGACAGGGCGGGGAGACCCAGTACTTC. It encodes CASSQGQGGETQYF.

About this clone: Other DNA sequences of this sample code for an identical CDR3. This rearrangement joins TRBV30 to TRBJ2-2; D uncertain. The CDR3 is 10 residues long. Germline-derived CDR1 and CDR2 are GTSNPN and SVGIG (reference sequence). V gave up 1 base and J gave up 8 bases, with 2 bases separating them. The CDR3 loop is CAWSAGELFF. CDR3 nucleotide sequence: TGTGCCTGGAGTGCGGGGGAGCTGTTTTTT.

The chain carries TRBV5-6 and TRBJ2-2; TRBD2 might be the D (6 bases). The CDR3 is made up of 16 amino acids. V dropped 3 bases and J dropped 2 bases, with 14 bases sitting between them. Germline-derived CDR1 and CDR2 are SGHDT and YYEEEE. As DNA, the CDR3 is TGTGCCAGCAGCTCACCGGGACTTACAAACACCGGGGAGCTGTTTTTT. It codes for CASSSPGLTNTGELFF. The full variable domain, completed using reference TRBV5-6 and TRBJ2-2, is DAGVTQSPTHLIKTRGQQVTLRCSPKSGHDTVSWYQQALGQGPQFIFQYYEEEERQRGNFPDRFSGHQFPNYSSELNVNALLLGDSALYLCASSSPGLTNTGELFFGEGSRLTVL.

The chain recombines TRBV7-9 with TRBJ1-2; 8 nucleotides line up with TRBD1. The V gene end was trimmed by 2 bases and the J gene end by 7 bases; junction bases not matched to a gene: 9. The CDR3 runs 15 residues. Looked up from germline, CDR1 is SEHNR and CDR2 is FQNEAQ (reference sequence). The CDR3 sequence: CASSLQGAELRGYTF. The CDR3 DNA is TGTGCCAGCAGCTTACAGGGGGCAGAACTTCGTGGCTACACCTTC.

The rearrangement links TRBV5-1 to TRBJ2-3, with 11 bases that match TRBD2. The CDR3 runs 16 residues. The ends lost 1 base at V and 5 bases at J; junction bases unmatched: 6. Per germline, CDR1 SGHRS and CDR2 YFSETQ. The CDR3 nucleotides read TGCGCCAGCAGCTTGTTAGCGGGGGGGTTCGAAGATACGCAGTATTTT. Protein sequence: CASSLLAGGFEDTQYF.

Notes on this clone: Compared with germline, one end of the junction differs, possibly owing to a read error. The V gene is TRBV7-7, the J gene TRBJ2-2; 7 bases are shared with TRBD2. There are 17 residues in the CDR3. Germline CDR1 SSHAT, CDR2 FNYEAQ (reference sequence). The DNA for the CDR3 is TGTGCTAGCAGCTTAGAGGGAGCGGGGCTGGACACCGGGGAGCTGTTTTTT. It yields the protein CASSLEGAGLDTGELFF. Full variable domain (remainder filled in from reference TRBV7-7 and TRBJ2-2): GAGVSQSPRYKVTKRGQDVTLRCDPISSHATLYWYQQALGQGPEFLTYFNYEAQPDKSGLPSDRFSAERPEGSISTLTIQRTEQRDSAMYRCASSLEGAGLDTGELFFGEGSRLTVL.

This rearrangement joins TRBV11-2 to TRBJ1-3; D is unclear. Germline V CDR1 and CDR2: SGHAT, FQNNGV. This CDR3 region has 14 residues. Trimming stripped 5 bases from V and 0 bases from J, with 8 bases between. Written as DNA, the CDR3 is TGTGCCAGCAGCAGGATAGGCTCTGGAAACACCATATATTTT. This encodes CASSRIGSGNTIYF.

The genes are TRBV5-1 and TRBJ2-7, with a tentative D call TRBD1 (6 bases). V was pared by 1 base and J by 3 bases, with 11 bases between. CDR1 and CDR2 (germline): SGHRS, YFSETQ. The CDR3 extends over 14 amino acids. CDR3 region: CASSLWQGFYEQYF. As DNA, the CDR3 is TGCGCCAGCAGCTTGTGGCAGGGGTTCTACGAGCAGTACTTC.

This clone occurred once. This sequence joins TRBV15 and TRBJ2-7, with 8 bases fitting TRBD2. The germline CDR1 and CDR2 sequences are LNHNV and YYDKDF (reference sequence). V was clipped by 4 bases and J by 3 bases; unmatched bases: 17. This CDR3 contains 18 residues. The CDR3 reads CATSINIGTGLEIYEQYF. The CDR3 DNA reads TGTGCCACCAGCATAAACATAGGGACGGGACTAGAAATCTACGAGCAGTACTTC.

This chain links TRBV19 with TRBJ2-7; 8 bases agree with TRBD2. The V gene end was trimmed by 5 bases and the J gene end by 3 bases; junction bases not matched to a gene: 6. Looked up from germline, CDR1 is LNHDA and CDR2 is SQIVND (reference sequence). The CDR3 runs to 14 residues. The CDR3 bases are TGTGCCAGTAGTGTTAGCGGGGATAGCTACGAGCAGTACTTC. It is translated as CASSVSGDSYEQYF.